Listed below are T cell receptor beta chains from one sample, sequenced in a study of human T cells and chemical hapten exposure. Via MiXCR, TCRdb re-called the RACE reads, giving one row per CDR3 protein. This table has about 170,000 distinct CDR3 sequences, roughly a quarter appearing once. The sequences come from whole blood, collected in connection with sensitization to the hapten diphenylcyclopropenone (DPC). The receptor set was obtained from a woman between 18 and 29 years old with alopecia areata. Some clones in this sample may be carry-over from other donors' samples. CDR3s include the opening cysteine and the closing phenylalanine or tryptophan. D genes are given only for firm matches.

length: 12; V: TRBV12-3/TRBV12-4; J: TRBJ2-3; D: NA; CDR3: CASRYPGDTQYF
length: 16; V: TRBV6-6; J: TRBJ1-4; D: NA; CDR3: CASSPMGTSTNEKLFF
length: 17; V: TRBV4-2; J: TRBJ2-3; D: TRBD2; CDR3: CASSQVSGGGSTDTQYF
length: 14; V: TRBV10-3; J: TRBJ1-5; D: NA; CDR3: CAISESGDGQPQHF
length: 15; V: TRBV6-2/TRBV6-3; J: TRBJ1-6; D: NA; CDR3: CASSYSPRANSPLHF
length: 21; V: TRBV4-2; J: TRBJ2-1; D: NA; CDR3: CASSQVIRTPGNERAYNEQFF
length: 16; V: TRBV19; J: TRBJ1-1; D: NA; CDR3: CASTWVRGYMNTEAFF
length: 13; V: TRBV2; J: TRBJ1-2; D: NA; CDR3: CASSERNNYGYTF
length: 14; V: TRBV5-1; J: TRBJ2-2; D: NA; CDR3: CASSPGANTGELFF
length: 13; V: TRBV6-2/TRBV6-3; J: TRBJ2-2; D: NA; CDR3: CASSYSGSGELFF
length: 14; V: TRBV12-3/TRBV12-4; J: TRBJ1-5; D: TRBD1; CDR3: CASRQTGGNQPQHF
length: 14; V: TRBV5-1; J: TRBJ1-1; D: TRBD1; CDR3: CASGYYRGQTEAFF